This TCR beta chain was sequenced during a study of T cell changes during pregnancy in multiple sclerosis. The protocol was immunoSEQ multiplex PCR, while the TCRdb copy is restricted to in-frame clones and leaves out a portion. Here the sample spans tens of thousands of clones, more than 85% being singletons. There are 13 residues in the CDR3. Germline CDR1 and CDR2: MNHNS and SASEGT. The V end was cut by 10 bases, the J end by 3 bases, with 13 bases between. The chain joins TRBV6-1 to TRBJ2-1, with a weak D call TRBD1 (6 bases). The source is a female donor with multiple sclerosis, enrolled in a pregnancy study. The specimen comprised CD8+ T cells from peripheral blood mononuclear cells, sampled in the first trimester of pregnancy. CDR3 in amino acids: CATRTADYNEQFF. CDR3 in DNA: TGTGCCACCAGGACAGCCGACTACAATGAGCAGTTCTTC.